Below are 24 T cell receptor beta chains sequenced from a single sample in a study of blood T cell repertoires in COVID-19 (dated by TCRdb to about 2020). Library preparation was by the immunoSEQ multiplex PCR assay. Not all clones reach the TCRdb copy of this immuneACCESS table, which keeps in-frame sequences only. Checked studies attribute under half of the gap to unresolved V genes and leave the rest unexplained. The sample table contains 30,000 to 45,000 clones; only one count was recorded for roughly 88% of them. The ten largest clones take up 4.5% to 5% of the sample. Specimen: peripheral blood. Receptor source: a woman in her sixties or seventies with active COVID-19.

This clone was observed a single time. The rearrangement joins TRBV5-1 to TRBJ1-1; D unresolved. CDR1 and CDR2 (germline): SGHRS, YFSETQ. The CDR3 runs to 13 residues. The ends were cut back, 5 bases at V and 0 bases at J, with 8 bases in the middle. The CDR3 DNA reads TGCGCCAGCAGGAGGGCTATGAACACTGAAGCTTTCTTT. Protein product: CASRRAMNTEAFF. Full variable domain (rest looked up from reference TRBV5-1 and TRBJ1-1): KAGVTQTPRYLIKTRGQQVTLSCSPISGHRSVSWYQQTPGQGLQFLFEYFSETQRNKGNFPGRFSGRQFSNSRSEMNVSTLELGDSALYLCASRRAMNTEAFFGQGTRLTVV.

The V gene is TRBV11-2, the J gene TRBJ2-7, with TRBD1 matching 7 bases. The V and J ends lost 5 bases and 3 bases, in that order; junction bases with no gene match: 7. This CDR3 is 14 amino acids long. Germline assignment: CDR1 SGHAT and CDR2 FQNNGV. This chain's CDR3 is CASSPRQGVYEQYF. CDR3 nucleotide sequence: TGTGCCAGCAGCCCCCGGCAGGGGGTCTACGAGCAGTACTTC.

The V and J genes are TRBV5-6 and TRBJ2-5, with D perhaps matching TRBD1 (6 bases). V lost 0 bases and J 5 bases, leaving 11 bases between the germline ends. CDR3 length equals 14 residues. Germline values: CDR1 SGHDT, CDR2 YYEEEE. The CDR3 here is CASSLGGGVETQYF. Here the CDR3 DNA reads TGTGCCAGCAGCTTGGGTGGGGGCGTGGAGACCCAGTACTTC.

The chain recombines TRBV27 with TRBJ1-2; TRBD1 is a possible D gene (5 bases). CDR1 MNHEY and CDR2 SMNVEV come from the germline V gene (reference sequence). CDR3 length equals 13 residues. Trimming removed 5 bases from V and 10 bases from J, with 17 bases in between. The CDR3 sequence: CASSPRDPTHYTF. As DNA, the CDR3 is TGTGCCAGCAGTCCGCGGGACCCGACCCACTACACCTTC.

In its sample, this clone was seen once. The rearrangement joins TRBV3-1 (or the pseudogene TRBV3-2) to TRBJ1-2; 7 bases align to TRBD1. The CDR3 is 12 residues long. Germline V lookup: CDR1 LGHDT, CDR2 YNNKEL (reference sequence). J lost 5 bases, V lost 5 bases, and 2 bases had no gene match. CDR3 protein: CASSLQGYGYTF. The CDR3 DNA reads as TGTGCCAGCAGCTTACAGGGGTATGGCTACACCTTC.

This clone was counted once. The chain joins TRBV5-1 to TRBJ2-1; TRBD2 agrees at 10 bases. The germline V gene encodes CDR1 SGHRS and CDR2 YFSETQ. The junction had 2 bases not matched to a gene; V was cut back by 0 bases and J by 5 bases. The CDR3 loop spans 15 amino acids. This CDR3 reads CASSLVAGGHNEQFF. For the CDR3, the DNA is TGCGCCAGCAGCTTGGTAGCGGGGGGACACAATGAGCAGTTCTTC. Filled out from reference TRBV5-1 and TRBJ2-1, the complete variable domain reads KAGVTQTPRYLIKTRGQQVTLSCSPISGHRSVSWYQQTPGQGLQFLFEYFSETQRNKGNFPGRFSGRQFSNSRSEMNVSTLELGDSALYLCASSLVAGGHNEQFFGPGTRLTVL.

The chain carries TRBV4-3 and TRBJ1-6; TRBD1 matches at 7 bases. The junction had 5 bases not matched to a gene; V was cut back by 2 bases and J by 4 bases. The germline gives CDR1 LGHNA, CDR2 YSLEER. This CDR3 spans 16 amino acids. This CDR3 is CASSQTRDRYNSPLHF. In nucleotides, the CDR3 is TGCGCCAGCAGCCAAACCCGGGACAGATATAATTCACCCCTCCACTTT.

The CDR3 bases are TGTGCCAGCAGGAGCTCTAGCGGTCCAGATACGCAGTATTTT. Translation gives CASRSSSGPDTQYF. The rearrangement links TRBV2 to TRBJ2-3; TRBD2 agrees at 7 bases. The CDR3 has 14 amino acids. Germline-derived CDR1 and CDR2 are SNHLY and FYNNEI. V lost 6 bases and J lost 4; bases outside the gene matches: 7.

This clone was seen only once. The chain recombines TRBV5-1 with TRBJ1-6; D unclear. There are 14 residues in the CDR3. V was clipped by 0 bases and J by 7 bases, with 8 bases between them. Germline values: CDR1 SGHRS, CDR2 YFSETQ. The CDR3 region is CASSLAFSNSPLHF. CDR3 nucleotide sequence: TGCGCCAGCAGCTTGGCGTTTTCCAATTCACCCCTCCACTTT.

The chain has TRBV18 and TRBJ2-3; 9 bases align to TRBD1. The germline V gene has CDR1 KGHSH and CDR2 LQKENI. The CDR3 covers 15 residues. V lost 6 bases to trimming and J lost 3 bases; unmatched junction nucleotides: 7. DNA of the CDR3: TGTGCCAGCTCCCCCCGACAGGGGGTGACAGATACGCAGTATTTT. Translated, it gives CASSPRQGVTDTQYF.

This rearrangement joins TRBV5-1 to TRBJ1-5, with D maybe TRBD1 (5 bases). V lost 4 bases and J 1 base, leaving 12 bases between the germline ends. This CDR3 region has 15 residues. Germline-derived CDR1 and CDR2 are SGHRS and YFSETQ. CDR3 nucleotides: TGCGCCAGCAGCGGGCGGGGGTTAAGCAATCAGCCCCAGCATTTT. Translated: CASSGRGLSNQPQHF. Drawing the rest from reference TRBV5-1 and TRBJ1-5, the complete variable domain is KAGVTQTPRYLIKTRGQQVTLSCSPISGHRSVSWYQQTPGQGLQFLFEYFSETQRNKGNFPGRFSGRQFSNSRSEMNVSTLELGDSALYLCASSGRGLSNQPQHFGDGTRLSIL.

The V and J genes are TRBV19 and TRBJ1-1; a possible D gene is TRBD1 (5 bases). The CDR3 spans 14 residues. Deletions cut 1 base from V and 3 bases from J, with 9 bases between. Germline V gene lookup returns CDR1 LNHDA and CDR2 SQIVND (reference sequence). The CDR3 sequence: CASSIVAGYTEAFF. In DNA form, the CDR3 reads TGTGCCAGTAGTATAGTGGCAGGGTACACTGAAGCTTTCTTT.

This chain links TRBV5-5 with TRBJ1-1; 7 positions agree with TRBD1. With V trimmed by 3 bases and J by 4 bases, 9 bases remained unmatched. This CDR3 is 15 amino acids long. Looked up from germline, CDR1 is SGHKS and CDR2 is YYEKEE (reference sequence). DNA of the CDR3: TGTGCCAGCAGCTCCACAGGGGCCTTGATCACTGAAGCTTTCTTT. It yields the protein CASSSTGALITEAFF. Combining the CDR3 with reference TRBV5-5 and TRBJ1-1 gives the whole variable domain DAGVTQSPTHLIKTRGQQVTLRCSPISGHKSVSWYQQVLGQGPQFIFQYYEKEERGRGNFPDRFSARQFPNYSSELNVNALLLGDSALYLCASSSTGALITEAFFGQGTRLTVV.

V is TRBV10-3 and J is TRBJ1-2; 7 bases match TRBD1. Germline values: CDR1 ENHRY, CDR2 SYGVKD. The CDR3 loop spans 15 amino acids. Losses at the gene ends were 3 bases for V and 8 bases for J; bases not matched to a gene: 12. CDR3 loop: CAISDSGTEFRGYTF. The CDR3 region has the DNA TGTGCCATCAGTGACTCCGGGACAGAGTTTCGGGGCTACACCTTC.

The chain has TRBV9 and TRBJ2-7; the match to TRBD1 covers 11 bases. Per germline, CDR1 SGDLS and CDR2 YYNGEE. V shed 4 bases, J shed 0 bases, and the junction held 3 bases outside the gene matches. CDR3 length: 15 amino acids. This chain's CDR3 is CASSIGQGASYEQYF. CDR3 sequence (DNA): TGTGCCAGCAGCATAGGACAGGGGGCCTCCTACGAGCAGTACTTC.

The chain links TRBV28 to TRBJ2-2; 7 nucleotides agree with TRBD2. This CDR3 comprises 15 residues. V dropped 5 bases and J dropped 3; count of bases not matched to a gene: 6. Germline loops: CDR1 MDHEN, CDR2 SYDVKM. CDR3 residues: CASSGRTRYTGELFF. DNA for the CDR3: TGTGCCAGCAGTGGACGGACTAGATACACCGGGGAGCTGTTTTTT.

The chain carries TRBV24-1 and TRBJ2-5, with D maybe TRBD2 (6 bases). In germline, CDR1 is KGHDR, CDR2 SFDVKD. The CDR3 is made up of 15 amino acids. V lost 4 bases and J lost 5, with 16 bases in between. CDR3 coding DNA: TGTGCCACCAGTGACCAGACTAGGGAGGAGGAGACCCAGTACTTC. It yields the protein CATSDQTREEETQYF.

V usage is TRBV3-1 (or the pseudogene TRBV3-2) and J usage is TRBJ1-2; weak D call: TRBD1 (6 bases). Trimming shortened V by 3 bases and J by 12 bases, and 14 bases separated the two germline ends. Germline assignment: CDR1 LGHDT and CDR2 YNNKEL (reference sequence). The CDR3 spans 12 residues. As DNA, the CDR3 is TGTGCCAGCAGCCACGAGGCGGGGGGCAACACCTTC. It encodes CASSHEAGGNTF.

This chain uses TRBV7-9 with TRBJ2-5, with a tentative D call TRBD1 (7 bases). The germline V gene has CDR1 SEHNR and CDR2 FQNEAQ (reference sequence). V was pared by 5 bases and J by 4 bases, with 14 bases between. This CDR3 is 14 amino acids long. The CDR3 sequence: CASSLDRRGETQYF. CDR3 bases: TGTGCCAGCAGCCTGGACAGGCGGGGAGAGACCCAGTACTTC.

J is TRBJ1-2 and V is TRBV5-4, with 12 bases matching TRBD1. Germline V gene data show CDR1 as SGHNT and CDR2 as YYREEE (reference sequence). V shed 4 bases, J shed 2 bases, and the junction held 6 bases outside the gene matches. CDR3 length: 16 residues. The CDR3, as DNA: TGTGCCAGCAGCCCGGGACAGGGGGCCCAAAACTATGGCTACACCTTC. This codes for CASSPGQGAQNYGYTF.

The rearrangement links TRBV7-2 to TRBJ2-2; D might be TRBD1 (5 bases). In germline, CDR1 is SGHTA, CDR2 FQGNSA. The CDR3 runs to 16 residues. Between the trimmed V and J ends, which lost 1 base and 0 bases, there was a span of 9 bases. CDR3 sequence reads: CASSLEPGTNTGELFF. CDR3 in DNA: TGTGCCAGCAGCTTAGAACCAGGGACGAACACCGGGGAGCTGTTTTTT.

This chain joins TRBV4-1 and TRBJ2-5; 14 bases align to TRBD2. The CDR3 consists of 17 residues. The V and J ends lost 0 bases and 3 bases, in that order; junction bases with no gene match: 3. Germline CDR1 and CDR2: MGHRA and YSYEKL. CDR3 bases: TGCGCCAGCAGCCAAGACCCGGGACTAGCGGGGGAAGAGACCCAGTACTTC. Translated, it gives CASSQDPGLAGEETQYF.

The rearrangement uses TRBV7-2 and TRBJ2-5, with D possibly matching TRBD1 (5 bases). The CDR3 runs to 18 residues. V lost 0 bases and J 2 bases, leaving 19 bases between the germline ends. From germline, CDR1 is SGHTA and CDR2 FQGNSA. This CDR3 is CASSLALRPSGQQETQYF. DNA for the CDR3: TGTGCCAGCAGCTTAGCGTTAAGGCCCTCCGGACAACAAGAGACCCAGTACTTC.

This sequence joins TRBV5-6 and TRBJ2-5, with 8 nucleotides matching TRBD1. Germline CDR1 SGHDT, CDR2 YYEEEE. V dropped 0 bases and J dropped 5; count of bases not matched to a gene: 6. The CDR3 extends over 15 amino acids. CDR3 sequence (DNA): TGTGCCAGCAGCTTGGTAATGGACAGGGCCGAGACCCAGTACTTC. Protein sequence: CASSLVMDRAETQYF.